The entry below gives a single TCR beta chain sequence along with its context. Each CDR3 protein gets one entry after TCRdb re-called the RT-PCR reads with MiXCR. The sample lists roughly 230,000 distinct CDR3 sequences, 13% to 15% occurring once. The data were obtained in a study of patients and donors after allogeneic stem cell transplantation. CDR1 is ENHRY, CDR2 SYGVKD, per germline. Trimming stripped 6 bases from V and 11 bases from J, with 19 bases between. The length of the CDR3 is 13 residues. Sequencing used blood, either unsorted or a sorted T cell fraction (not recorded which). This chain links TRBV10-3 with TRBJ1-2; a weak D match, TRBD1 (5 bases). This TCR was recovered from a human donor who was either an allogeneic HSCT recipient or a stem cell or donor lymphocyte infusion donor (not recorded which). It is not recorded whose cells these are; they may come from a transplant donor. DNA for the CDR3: TGTGCCATCAGAGACCGGGACGGGCCCCGATACACCTTC. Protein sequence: CAIRDRDGPRYTF.